The 29 T cell receptor beta chains reported below all come from one sample, sequenced in a study of T cell responses to AZD1222 COVID-19 vaccine. Assay used: immunoSEQ multiplex PCR; TCRdb lists only in-frame clones, some missing. The table records hundreds of thousands of clones, 85% to 95% of them present only once. The specimen was peripheral blood, collected on day 0 of MenACWY control vaccination. The source of these receptors is an adult in good health.

The sample holds one count of this clone. The J gene is TRBJ1-4, the V gene TRBV28; D is unresolved. The CDR3 has 14 amino acids. V lost 2 bases and J 8 bases, leaving 12 bases between the germline ends. Germline-derived CDR1 and CDR2 are MDHEN and SYDVKM. The CDR3, as DNA: TGTGCCAGCAGTTTAGGCGGGAAGGCCGAAAAACTGTTTTTT. It is translated as CASSLGGKAEKLFF.

The rearrangement joins TRBV4-3 to TRBJ1-2; D unclear. Per germline, CDR1 LGHNA and CDR2 YSLEER. The length of the CDR3 is 14 residues. Trimming took off 1 base at V and 0 bases at J, with 6 bases between the two ends. This CDR3 reads CASSQGRSNYGYTF. The DNA for the CDR3 is TGCGCCAGCAGCCAAGGGAGGTCTAACTATGGCTACACCTTC.

This chain uses TRBV12-3 or TRBV12-4 with TRBJ1-2; D call uncertain. Trimming stripped 5 bases from V and 4 bases from J, with 11 bases between. This CDR3 is built from 13 residues. Written as DNA, the CDR3 is TGTGCCAGCAGTGTGGGATCCCGCTATGGCTACACCTTC. It translates to CASSVGSRYGYTF.

This clone was recorded once. V usage is TRBV4-3 and J usage is TRBJ1-2; tentative D call: TRBD1 (5 bases). The V gene's germline CDR1 is LGHNA and CDR2 YSLEER. V gave up 5 bases and J gave up 8 bases, with 15 bases separating them. CDR3 length: 13 amino acids. The DNA for the CDR3 is TGCGCCAGCAGCGCACGGGGCTCAAGAGGCTACACCTTC. Encoded protein: CASSARGSRGYTF.

The rearrangement uses TRBV3-1 (or the pseudogene TRBV3-2) and TRBJ2-3, with 9 bases fitting TRBD2. The V segment lost 8 bases and the J segment 0 bases; nucleotides outside the gene matches: 3. Germline V gene data show CDR1 as LGHDT and CDR2 as YNNKEL (reference sequence). This CDR3 spans 14 amino acids. CDR3 region: CASAGGGSTDTQYF. Here the CDR3 DNA reads TGTGCCAGCGCGGGAGGGGGAAGCACAGATACGCAGTATTTT.

This clone was seen once. The chain uses TRBV21-1 and TRBJ1-6; the DNA was not used to check the table's D call, TRBD1. TRBV21-1 is recorded as a pseudogene. CDR3 length: 15 residues. CDR3 coding DNA: TGTGCCAGCACAGGACAGGGGGCGCGGAATTCACCCCTCCACTTT. Translation gives CASTGQGARNSPLHF.

The V call is TRBV9, the J call TRBJ1-2; D uncertain. This CDR3 comprises 13 residues. The V gene lost 4 bases and the J gene lost 2 bases, with 9 bases spanning the gap. Per germline, CDR1 SGDLS and CDR2 YYNGEE. CDR3 DNA sequence: TGTGCCAGCAGCCCCCGGGAGAACTATGGCTACACCTTC. Amino acid sequence: CASSPRENYGYTF.

This chain joins TRBV24-1 and TRBJ2-7; 8 bases fit TRBD1. V lost 4 bases, J lost 4 bases, and 8 bases stayed unmatched. The CDR3 sequence is 15 residues long. Germline V gives CDR1 KGHDR, CDR2 SFDVKD. CDR3 DNA sequence: TGTGCCACCAGTGACCCCTCTCAGGGGGCTTACGAGCAGTACTTC. Amino acid sequence: CATSDPSQGAYEQYF.

Details on this clone: Other DNA sequences from this sample encode an identical CDR3 as well. The chain carries TRBV18 and TRBJ1-5; weak D call: TRBD1 (5 bases). CDR1 is KGHSH and CDR2 is LQKENI in the germline V gene. Trimming shortened V by 2 bases and J by 0 bases, and 8 bases separated the two germline ends. CDR3 length: 15 residues. CDR3 in amino acids: CASSPSGDSNQPQHF. CDR3 DNA sequence: TGTGCCAGCTCACCATCGGGGGATAGCAATCAGCCCCAGCATTTT.

CDR3: CASRAGARGYTF. DNA for the CDR3: TGTGCCAGCAGGGCAGGGGCTAGGGGCTACACCTTC. J is TRBJ1-2 and V is TRBV28; the D gene is possibly TRBD1 (6 bases). CDR1 is MDHEN and CDR2 is SYDVKM in the germline V gene. The CDR3 contains 12 residues. V dropped 6 bases and J dropped 8 bases, with 13 bases sitting between them.

V usage is TRBV4-2 and J usage is TRBJ1-2, with 9 bases matching TRBD1. Germline trimming cut 4 bases from V and 4 bases from J; bases unmatched to any gene: 7. The CDR3 is 15 residues long. Germline V gives CDR1 LGHNA, CDR2 YNFKEQ. The CDR3, as DNA: TGTGCCAGCAGCCCCCGACAGGGGGAGGTCTATGGCTACACCTTC. Protein sequence: CASSPRQGEVYGYTF.

This sequence joins TRBV19 and TRBJ2-7; D gene uncertain. This CDR3 spans 11 amino acids. CDR1 LNHDA and CDR2 SQIVND come from the germline V gene (reference sequence). The V and J ends lost 4 bases and 6 bases respectively, with 7 bases between them. CDR3 in amino acids: CASSTGFEQYF. For the CDR3, the DNA is TGTGCCAGTAGTACAGGTTTCGAGCAGTACTTC.

The chain recombines TRBV5-8 with TRBJ1-2; D possibly corresponds to TRBD1 (5 bases). The V end was cut by 2 bases, the J end by 0 bases, with 5 bases between. The CDR3 length is 13 residues. From germline, CDR1 is SGHTS and CDR2 YDEGEE. CDR3 sequence reads: CASSLQANYGYTF. The CDR3, as DNA: TGTGCCAGCAGCTTACAGGCTAACTATGGCTACACCTTC.

The CDR3 nucleotides are TGTGCCAGCAGTTTCGGGGGGTCGATGGCTTTCTTT. It is translated as CASSFGGSMAFF. The chain links TRBV27 to TRBJ1-1; D is possibly TRBD1 (5 bases). The V end was cut by 3 bases, the J end by 11 bases, with 13 bases between. This CDR3 spans 12 amino acids. CDR1 and CDR2 from the germline V gene are MNHEY and SMNVEV (reference sequence).

This clone was picked up one time. This chain uses TRBV7-2 with TRBJ1-1; D is uncertain. Trimming removed 8 bases from V and 0 bases from J, with 10 bases in between. The CDR3 is 13 residues long. Per germline, CDR1 SGHTA and CDR2 FQGNSA. The CDR3 loop reads CASALGLNTEAFF. CDR3 sequence (DNA): TGTGCCAGCGCCCTGGGGTTGAACACTGAAGCTTTCTTT. The entire variable domain, with the rest obtained from reference TRBV7-2 and TRBJ1-1, is as follows: GAGVSQSPSNKVTEKGKDVELRCDPISGHTALYWYRQSLGQGLEFLIYFQGNSAPDKSGLPSDRFSAERTGGSVSTLTIQRTQQEDSAVYLCASALGLNTEAFFGQGTRLTVV.

This clone appeared once. The CDR3: CATSDRTGANQPQHF. The CDR3 bases are TGTGCCACCAGTGATCGGACAGGGGCGAATCAGCCCCAGCATTTT. The chain couples TRBV24-1 to TRBJ1-5; 9 bases match TRBD1. With V trimmed by 3 bases and J by 4 bases, 3 bases remained unmatched. Germline values: CDR1 KGHDR, CDR2 SFDVKD. CDR3 length: 15 residues.

The rearrangement uses TRBV18 and TRBJ2-1; 8 bases map to TRBD2. Germline V gives CDR1 KGHSH, CDR2 LQKENI. The V gene end was trimmed by 2 bases and the J gene end by 3 bases; junction bases not matched to a gene: 6. The CDR3 spans 16 residues. Written as DNA, the CDR3 is TGTGCCAGCTCACCAAGAACTAGCGGCCTCTACAATGAGCAGTTCTTC. Residues: CASSPRTSGLYNEQFF. The full variable domain, completed using reference TRBV18 and TRBJ2-1, is NAGVMQNPRHLVRRRGQEARLRCSPMKGHSHVYWYRQLPEEGLKFMVYLQKENIIDESGMPKERFSAEFPKEGPSILRIQQVVRGDSAAYFCASSPRTSGLYNEQFFGPGTRLTVL.

The J gene is TRBJ2-3, the V gene TRBV11-2; TRBD1 is a possible D gene (6 bases). The CDR3 runs 14 residues. V dropped 5 bases and J dropped 2 bases, with 11 bases sitting between them. The germline gives CDR1 SGHAT, CDR2 FQNNGV. The CDR3 DNA reads as TGTGCCAGCAGCCCCGGACAGTCCACAGATACGCAGTATTTT. This sequence encodes CASSPGQSTDTQYF.

The V call is TRBV5-1, the J call TRBJ1-4; 8 bases fit TRBD1. This CDR3 is 13 amino acids long. Per germline, CDR1 SGHRS and CDR2 YFSETQ. V gave up 5 bases and J gave up 8 bases; unmatched junction bases: 5. In DNA, the CDR3 is TGCGCCAGCAGGCAGGGGGCGGGCGAAAAACTGTTTTTT. This gives the protein CASRQGAGEKLFF.

The table lists this clone with a count of one. V gene TRBV27 combines with J gene TRBJ1-4; 7 bases map to TRBD1. Germline CDR1 and CDR2: MNHEY and SMNVEV (reference sequence). The CDR3 loop spans 14 amino acids. The junction had 4 bases not matched to a gene; V was cut back by 2 bases and J by 7 bases. The CDR3 nucleotides are TGTGCCAGCAGTTTAGGGCAGGGGGGTGAAAAACTGTTTTTT. Its protein product is CASSLGQGGEKLFF.

This chain links TRBV5-1 with TRBJ2-1; possible D gene TRBD2, 7 bases. The germline gives CDR1 SGHRS, CDR2 YFSETQ. V was pared by 4 bases and J by 2 bases, with 16 bases between. The CDR3 has 16 amino acids. The CDR3 coding sequence is TGCGCCAGCAGCCTCCGGGGGGCCGGGGCCTACAATGAGCAGTTCTTC. Residues: CASSLRGAGAYNEQFF.

V usage is TRBV6-1 and J usage is TRBJ1-6; no definite D call. The CDR3 is made up of 13 amino acids. The V end lost 2 bases, the J end lost 9 bases, and 8 bases lay between the germline ends. The germline gives CDR1 MNHNS, CDR2 SASEGT. The CDR3 nucleotides are TGTGCCAGCAGTGAACGGCGCGGTTCACCCCTCCACTTT. This gives the protein CASSERRGSPLHF.

The V gene is TRBV12-5, the J gene TRBJ2-1, with D possibly called TRBD1 or TRBD2 (6 bases each). V lost 3 bases and J 9 bases, leaving 27 bases between the germline ends. Germline values: CDR1 LGHNT, CDR2 FRNRAP. This CDR3 spans 18 amino acids. CDR3 nucleotides: TGTGCTAGTGGTTTCCTTTTTTCGGGAAATACGGGGGCCCCTGAGCAGTTCTTC. Protein product: CASGFLFSGNTGAPEQFF.

This rearrangement joins TRBV6-5 to TRBJ1-2; D ambiguous. Deletions cut 5 bases from V and 2 bases from J, with 12 bases between. Germline V gene lookup returns CDR1 MNHEY and CDR2 SVGAGI. This CDR3 is built from 14 residues. CDR3 amino acids: CASSPRQINYGYTF. CDR3 bases: TGTGCCAGCAGTCCTCGGCAGATAAACTATGGCTACACCTTC.

Of note for this clone: Within the sample, other DNA sequences also encode this same CDR3. The gene calls are TRBV9 and TRBJ2-2, with D hard to call. Germline V gene sequence: CDR1 SGDLS, CDR2 YYNGEE. Trimming cost V 4 bases and J 6 bases, with 10 bases left between them. CDR3 length: 13 amino acids. For the CDR3, the DNA is TGTGCCAGCAGCCCACTGGCCGCCGGGGAGCTGTTTTTT. Encoded protein: CASSPLAAGELFF.

The sample holds one count of this clone. The chain recombines TRBV10-3 with TRBJ1-3; 8 bases align to TRBD1. The CDR3 is 17 amino acids. Germline assignment: CDR1 ENHRY and CDR2 SYGVKD. The J segment lost 0 bases and the V segment lost 7 bases, leaving 11 bases of the junction unmatched. DNA for the CDR3: TGTGCCATCATTTCAGGACAGGGATTTAGCTCTGGAAACACCATATATTTT. Translating it yields CAIISGQGFSSGNTIYF.

J is TRBJ2-7 and V is TRBV6-5; a weak D match, TRBD2 (7 bases). The CDR3 has 12 residues. V shed 7 bases and J shed 4 bases, with 11 bases lying between them. CDR1 and CDR2 (germline): MNHEY, SVGAGI. The CDR3 DNA sequence: TGTGCCAGCATAGGGGGGGGGTACGAGCAGTACTTC. It is translated as CASIGGGYEQYF.

The rearrangement links TRBV7-2 to TRBJ1-5, with a possible D match to TRBD1 (5 bases). Germline CDR1 is SGHTA and CDR2 is FQGNSA. This CDR3 has 16 amino acids. Deletions cut 0 bases from V and 0 bases from J, with 9 bases between. This CDR3 reads CASSLAGGGSNQPQHF. For the CDR3, the DNA is TGTGCCAGCAGCTTAGCTGGGGGGGGTAGCAATCAGCCCCAGCATTTT.

DNA for the CDR3: TGTGCCAGCAGCTTAGCGACTGGGAGGGGGCCAGTCTATGGCTACACCTTC. Its protein is CASSLATGRGPVYGYTF. The V call is TRBV7-2, the J call TRBJ1-2, with 7 nucleotides matching TRBD1. V gave up 0 bases and J gave up 4 bases; unmatched junction bases: 11. The CDR3 has 17 amino acids. Germline V lookup: CDR1 SGHTA, CDR2 FQGNSA.